This T cell receptor (beta chain) was obtained from a study of regulatory T cells in long-lasting Graves disease. The CDR3 sequence is 15 residues long. The V gene's germline CDR1 is MDHEN and CDR2 SYDVKM. V was clipped by 4 bases and J by 2 bases, with 12 bases between them. This clonotype was recorded many times. The antigen remains undetermined. TCR beta libraries were built with iRepertoire HTBI primers and Arm-PCR of CDR3 regions. MiXCR was run by TCRdb on the multiplex PCR reads, yielding one entry per CDR3 protein. The sample consists of 360,000 or so distinct CDR3 sequences, roughly 25% of them appearing once. The time point: persistent/refractory GD, antithyroid drugs over 5 years with positive TRAb. Isolated PBMC RNA provided the starting material for the TCR library. Graves' disease was diagnosed by American Thyroid Association guidelines. Findings and caveats of the study: Accuracy may have been reduced by the small sample size. For persistent Graves' patients, TCR diversity was lower than for newly diagnosed ones.

The source is a woman aged 40 to 49 with Graves disease. This rearrangement joins TRBV28 to TRBJ1-5; D may be TRBD1 (6 bases). This sample comprised peripheral blood mononuclear cells (PBMCs), obtained when the disease was refractory, from a patient treated with antithyroid drugs. The CDR3 is CASSSRGGGNQPQHF. Here the CDR3 DNA reads TGTGCCAGCAGTTCGAGGGGGGGAGGCAATCAGCCCCAGCATTTT.